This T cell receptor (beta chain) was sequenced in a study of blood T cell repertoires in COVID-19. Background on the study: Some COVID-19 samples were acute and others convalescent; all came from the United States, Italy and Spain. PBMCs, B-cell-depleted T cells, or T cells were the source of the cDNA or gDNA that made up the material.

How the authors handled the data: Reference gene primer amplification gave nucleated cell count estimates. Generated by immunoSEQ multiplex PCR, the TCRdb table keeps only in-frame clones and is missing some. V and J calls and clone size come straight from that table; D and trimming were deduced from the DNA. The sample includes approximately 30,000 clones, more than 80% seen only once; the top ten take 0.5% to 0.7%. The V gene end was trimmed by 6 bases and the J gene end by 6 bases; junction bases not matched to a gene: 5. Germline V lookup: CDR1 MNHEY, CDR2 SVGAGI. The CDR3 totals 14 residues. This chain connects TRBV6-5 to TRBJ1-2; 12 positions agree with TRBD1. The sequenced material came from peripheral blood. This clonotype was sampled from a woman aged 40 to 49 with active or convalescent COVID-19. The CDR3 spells CASSPGQGADGYTF. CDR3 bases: TGTGCCAGCAGCCCGGGACAGGGGGCAGATGGCTACACCTTC.